The entry below gives a single T cell receptor (beta chain) sequence along with its context. Researchers divided each subset's genomic DNA evenly across several immunoSEQ plates. DNA at around 200 ng, roughly 27,000 T cell genomes, went into sorted-subset replicate PCRs. The protocol was immunoSEQ multiplex PCR, while the TCRdb copy is restricted to in-frame clones and leaves out a portion. The sample has around 1,100,000 clones, roughly 77% seen once; the top ten hold 0.89%. The data derive from a study of shared clonotypes between healthy human individuals. At the level of the study: Per donor, three plates held CD4 naive cells, three held CD4 memory, two held CD8 naive and one held CD8 memory.

CD45RA-negative memory and CD45RA+ naive subsets were split from the CD4+ cells. Germline V gene sequence: CDR1 MNHEY, CDR2 SVGAGI. The CDR3 length is 15 residues. V shed 5 bases and J 0 bases; nucleotides not matched to a gene: 6. The chain uses TRBV6-5 and TRBJ1-1, with TRBD1 identical over 7 bases. The sample comprised memory CD4+ T cells from PBMCs. Subset meaning: CD45RA-negative fraction. This TCR was recovered from a man younger than 35 in good health. Some clones in this sample may be carry-over from other donors' samples. The CDR3 region is CASSMNRGLNTEAFF. In DNA, the CDR3 is TGTGCCAGCAGTATGAACAGGGGATTGAACACTGAAGCTTTCTTT.